This entry concerns a single T cell receptor (beta chain). Profiled with immunoSEQ multiplex PCR; TCRdb holds only in-frame clones, not every one. The sample shows more than 850,000 clones, about 84% of them seen only once. These data come from a study of shared clonotypes between healthy human individuals. The CDR3 consists of 12 residues. Germline CDR1 SGHTA, CDR2 FQGNSA. V lost 5 bases and J lost 6, with 7 bases in between. The sample taken for sequencing was memory CD4+ T cells from PBMCs. Subset given: CD45RA-negative fraction. The TCR originated in a man younger than 30 in good health. Some clones in this sample may be carry-over from other donors' samples. V and J are TRBV7-2 and TRBJ1-4; D is undetermined. CDR3 sequence (DNA): TGTGCCAGCAGCATGACTTATGAAAAACTGTTTTTT. Protein sequence: CASSMTYEKLFF.